This paragraph reports one T cell receptor beta chain. Its cognate antigen is unknown. The germline CDR1 and CDR2 sequences are SGHVT and SQSDAQ. The CDR3 extends over 15 amino acids. The germline V and J ends were trimmed by 5 bases and 5 bases, with 18 bases remaining between them. This sample was included in a study of graft-versus-host responses after intestinal transplantation. Method: immunoSEQ multiplex PCR; TCRdb's copy keeps in-frame clones and lacks some. The sample records some 82,000 clones, around nine tenths being singletons. This sequence was found in a human donor who was the organ donor for an intestinal transplant. The chain uses TRBV7-4 and TRBJ1-2, with a weak D call TRBD1 (5 bases). Sample: unstimulated CD8+ T cells sorted from spleen or lymph node cells, taken before transplant. The DNA for the CDR3 is TGTGCCAGCAGCCAAGATATTGGACACCTATATGGCTACACCTTC. This sequence encodes CASSQDIGHLYGYTF.